This entry concerns a single T cell receptor beta chain. The antigen is undetermined. Additional DNA sequences in this sample encode the identical CDR3. These data are taken from a study of T cell responses to AZD1222 COVID-19 vaccine. Second doses that came at about 4 or about 12 weeks were put together. General study points: Once two AZD1222 doses were given, Spike-specific TCR breadth and depth went up. Variant regions that are unmutated are reportedly the target of nearly half of spike-specific TCRs.

The table came from immunoSEQ multiplex PCR; TCRdb's copy has only in-frame clones and leaves some out. Among about 110,000 clones listed, nearly 90% were seen once. Per germline, CDR1 MNHEY and CDR2 SMNVEV (reference sequence). Deletions cut 3 bases from V and 1 base from J, with 6 bases between. The CDR3 spans 14 residues. The chain employs TRBV27 and TRBJ2-2; D not resolved. The sample consisted of peripheral blood, taken 28 days after the second AZD1222 dose. This clonotype was obtained from an adult who received the AZD1222 COVID-19 vaccine. CDR3 loop: CASSFSGNTGELFF. The CDR3 bases are TGTGCCAGCAGTTTCTCGGGGAACACCGGGGAGCTGTTTTTT.